The clone carrying this TCR beta chain was counted once. Its antigen is as yet unknown. Per germline, CDR1 SGHTA and CDR2 FQGNSA. V gave up 5 bases and J gave up 5 bases; unmatched junction bases: 5. This CDR3 has 15 amino acids. TCRdb's copy holds only in-frame clones and misses some; the assay was immunoSEQ multiplex PCR. Of about 24,000 clones listed, around 94% are singletons. This sample was taken from a study of chemoradiotherapy in HPV16-positive cancers. Study results and limitations: Candidate HPV-specific clones and E7-related TCR motifs grew in tumor during treatment. HPV-responsive T-cell expansion during chemoradiotherapy was linked to improved recurrence-free survival in HPV16-positive patients.

The chain recombines TRBV7-2 with TRBJ2-5; 13 bases match TRBD2. The source is a human donor with HPV-associated anogenital cancer. This specimen was acquired from a patient who underwent chemoradiotherapy. CDR3 nucleotide sequence: TGTGCCAGCAGCCCCAGGACTAGCGGGAGCGAGACCCAGTACTTC. Its protein is CASSPRTSGSETQYF.